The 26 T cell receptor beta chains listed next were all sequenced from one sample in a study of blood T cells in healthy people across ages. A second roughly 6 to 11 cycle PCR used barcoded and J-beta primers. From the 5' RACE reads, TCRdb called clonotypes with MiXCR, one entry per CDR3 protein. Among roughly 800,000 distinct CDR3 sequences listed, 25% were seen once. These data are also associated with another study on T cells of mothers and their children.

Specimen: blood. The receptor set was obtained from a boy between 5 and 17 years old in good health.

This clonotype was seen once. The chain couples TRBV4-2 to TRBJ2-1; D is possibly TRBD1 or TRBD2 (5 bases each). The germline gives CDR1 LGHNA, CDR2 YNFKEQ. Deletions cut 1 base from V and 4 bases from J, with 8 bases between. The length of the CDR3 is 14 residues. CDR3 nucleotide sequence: TGTGCCAGCAGCCAAGCGGGGCAGTACAATGAGCAGTTCTTC. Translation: CASSQAGQYNEQFF.

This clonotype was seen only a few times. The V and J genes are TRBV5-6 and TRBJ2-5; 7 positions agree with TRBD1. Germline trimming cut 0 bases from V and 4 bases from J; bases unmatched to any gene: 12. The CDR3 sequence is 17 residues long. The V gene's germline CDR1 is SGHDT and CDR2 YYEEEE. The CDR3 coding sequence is TGTGCCAGCAGCTTGGGGTCACAGGGGACGGGAAGAGAGACCCAGTACTTC. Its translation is CASSLGSQGTGRETQYF.

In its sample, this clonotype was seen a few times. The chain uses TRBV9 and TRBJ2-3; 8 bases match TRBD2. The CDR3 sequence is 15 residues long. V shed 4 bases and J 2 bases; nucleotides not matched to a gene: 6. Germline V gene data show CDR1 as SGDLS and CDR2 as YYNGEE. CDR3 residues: CASSIGGVYTDTQYF. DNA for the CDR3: TGTGCCAGCAGCATCGGGGGGGTCTACACAGATACGCAGTATTTT.

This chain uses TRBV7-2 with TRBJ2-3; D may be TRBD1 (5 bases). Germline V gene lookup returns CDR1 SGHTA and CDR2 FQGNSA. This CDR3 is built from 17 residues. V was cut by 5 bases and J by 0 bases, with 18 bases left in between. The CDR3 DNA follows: TGTGCCAGCAGCCCTACGGACATTTTCCAGAGCACAGATACGCAGTATTTT. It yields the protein CASSPTDIFQSTDTQYF.

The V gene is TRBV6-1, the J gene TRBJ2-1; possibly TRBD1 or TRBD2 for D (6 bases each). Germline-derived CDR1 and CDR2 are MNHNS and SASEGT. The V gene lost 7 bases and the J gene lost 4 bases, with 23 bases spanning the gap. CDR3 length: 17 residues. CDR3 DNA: TGTGCCAGCACTCGGATAATGGGGGGCCTCTCTTACAATGAGCAGTTCTTC. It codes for CASTRIMGGLSYNEQFF.

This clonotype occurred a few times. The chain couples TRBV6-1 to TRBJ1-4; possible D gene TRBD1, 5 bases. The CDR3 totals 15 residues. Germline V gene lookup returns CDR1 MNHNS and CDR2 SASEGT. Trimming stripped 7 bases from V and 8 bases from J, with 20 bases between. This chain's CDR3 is CASTPFVRGYEKLFF. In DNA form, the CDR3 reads TGTGCCAGCACCCCTTTTGTTAGGGGTTACGAAAAACTGTTTTTT.

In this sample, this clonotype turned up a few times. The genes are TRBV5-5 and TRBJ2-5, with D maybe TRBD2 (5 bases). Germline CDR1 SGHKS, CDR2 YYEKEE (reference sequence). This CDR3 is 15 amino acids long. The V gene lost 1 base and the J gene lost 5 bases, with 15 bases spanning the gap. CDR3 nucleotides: TGTGCCAGCAGCTTGATTGGGGAGAGCTCCGAGACCCAGTACTTC. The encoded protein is CASSLIGESSETQYF.

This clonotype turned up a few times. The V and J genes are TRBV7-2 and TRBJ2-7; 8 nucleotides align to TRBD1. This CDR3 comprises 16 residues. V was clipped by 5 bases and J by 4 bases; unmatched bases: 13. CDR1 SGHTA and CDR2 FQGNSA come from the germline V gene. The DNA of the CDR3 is TGTGCCAGCAGCCCGAATACCGGGACAGGCATGTACGAGCAGTACTTC. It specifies CASSPNTGTGMYEQYF.

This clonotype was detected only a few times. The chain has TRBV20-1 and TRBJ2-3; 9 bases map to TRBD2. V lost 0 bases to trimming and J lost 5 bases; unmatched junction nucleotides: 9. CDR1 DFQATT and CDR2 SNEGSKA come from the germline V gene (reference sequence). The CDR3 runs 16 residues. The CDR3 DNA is TGCAGTGCTAGAGAGTTGGCTAGCGGGAAAGAAGATACGCAGTATTTT. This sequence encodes CSARELASGKEDTQYF.

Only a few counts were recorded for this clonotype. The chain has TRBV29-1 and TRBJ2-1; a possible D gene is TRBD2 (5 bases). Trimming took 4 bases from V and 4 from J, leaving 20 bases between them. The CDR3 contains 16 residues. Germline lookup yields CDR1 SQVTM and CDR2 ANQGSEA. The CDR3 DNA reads TGCAGCGTTGTAGCGTCTGCCGCCCGCGCATACAATGAGCAGTTCTTC. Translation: CSVVASAARAYNEQFF.

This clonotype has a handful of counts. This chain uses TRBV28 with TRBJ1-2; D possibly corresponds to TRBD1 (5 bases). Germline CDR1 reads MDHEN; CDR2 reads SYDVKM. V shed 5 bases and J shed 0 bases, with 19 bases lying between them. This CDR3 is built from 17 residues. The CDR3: CASSPPGRVATNYGYTF. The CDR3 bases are TGTGCCAGCAGTCCCCCAGGGAGGGTAGCGACTAACTATGGCTACACCTTC.

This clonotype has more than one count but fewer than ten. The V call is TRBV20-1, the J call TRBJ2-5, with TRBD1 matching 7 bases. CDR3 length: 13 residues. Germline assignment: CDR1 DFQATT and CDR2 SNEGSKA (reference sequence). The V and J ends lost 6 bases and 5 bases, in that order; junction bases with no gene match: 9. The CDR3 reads CSARQGVGETQYF. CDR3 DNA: TGCAGTGCGCGACAGGGAGTTGGGGAGACCCAGTACTTC.

The CDR3 loop is CATSREPWVQETQYF. The CDR3 DNA reads as TGTGCCACCAGCAGAGAACCTTGGGTACAAGAGACCCAGTACTTC. The chain employs TRBV15 and TRBJ2-5; D not certain. The germline V and J ends were trimmed by 0 bases and 2 bases, with 10 bases remaining between them. Germline V gives CDR1 LNHNV, CDR2 YYDKDF (reference sequence). The length of the CDR3 is 15 residues.

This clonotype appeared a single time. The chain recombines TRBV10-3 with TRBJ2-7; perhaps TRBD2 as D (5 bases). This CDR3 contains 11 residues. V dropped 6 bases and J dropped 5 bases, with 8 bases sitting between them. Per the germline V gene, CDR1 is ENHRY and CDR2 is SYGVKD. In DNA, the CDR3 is TGTGCCATCAGCCAAGCGGACGAGCAGTACTTC. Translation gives CAISQADEQYF.

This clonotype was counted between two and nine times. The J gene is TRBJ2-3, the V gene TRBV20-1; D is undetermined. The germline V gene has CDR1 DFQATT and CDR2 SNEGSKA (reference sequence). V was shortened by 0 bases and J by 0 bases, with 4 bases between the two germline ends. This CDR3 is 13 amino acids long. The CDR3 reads CSARDKSTDTQYF. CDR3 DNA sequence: TGCAGTGCTAGAGATAAAAGCACAGATACGCAGTATTTT.

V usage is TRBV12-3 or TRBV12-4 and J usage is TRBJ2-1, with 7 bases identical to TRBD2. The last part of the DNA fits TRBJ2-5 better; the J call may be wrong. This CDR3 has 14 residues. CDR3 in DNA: TGTGCCAGCAGCCAAAACGAGGGAGGGGAGACCCAGTACTTC. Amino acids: CASSQNEGGETQYF.

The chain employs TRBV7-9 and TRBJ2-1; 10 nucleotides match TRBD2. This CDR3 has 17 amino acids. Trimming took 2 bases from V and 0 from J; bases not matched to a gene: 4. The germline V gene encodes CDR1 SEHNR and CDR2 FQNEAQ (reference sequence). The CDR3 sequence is CASSLPAGGPSYNEQFF. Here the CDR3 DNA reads TGTGCCAGCAGCTTACCAGCGGGAGGGCCCTCCTACAATGAGCAGTTCTTC. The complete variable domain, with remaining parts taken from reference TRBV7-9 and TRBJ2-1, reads DTGVSQNPRHKITKRGQNVTFRCDPISEHNRLYWYRQTLGQGPEFLTYFQNEAQLEKSRLLSDRFSAERPKGSFSTLEIQRTEQGDSAMYLCASSLPAGGPSYNEQFFGPGTRLTVL.

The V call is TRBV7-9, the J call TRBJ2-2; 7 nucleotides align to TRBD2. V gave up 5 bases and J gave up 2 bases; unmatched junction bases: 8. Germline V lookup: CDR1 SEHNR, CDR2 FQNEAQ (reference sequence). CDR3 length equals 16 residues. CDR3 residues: CASSPLAGVNTGELFF. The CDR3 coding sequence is TGTGCCAGCAGCCCCCTGGCGGGGGTTAACACCGGGGAGCTGTTTTTT.

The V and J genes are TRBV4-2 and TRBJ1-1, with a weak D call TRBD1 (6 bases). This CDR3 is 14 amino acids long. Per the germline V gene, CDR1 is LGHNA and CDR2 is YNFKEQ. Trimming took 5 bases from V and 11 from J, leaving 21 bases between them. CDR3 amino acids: CASSLTRTGTMAFF. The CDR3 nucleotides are TGTGCCAGCAGCTTAACCCGAACCGGGACAATGGCTTTCTTT.

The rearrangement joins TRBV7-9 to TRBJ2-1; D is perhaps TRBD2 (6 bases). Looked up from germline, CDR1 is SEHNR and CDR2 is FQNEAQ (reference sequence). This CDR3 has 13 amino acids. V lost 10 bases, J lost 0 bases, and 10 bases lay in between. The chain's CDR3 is CATLGSSYNEQFF. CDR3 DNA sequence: TGTGCCACCCTCGGGAGCTCCTACAATGAGCAGTTCTTC.

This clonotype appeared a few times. CDR3 sequence: CASSLGPSGRQFF. CDR3 coding DNA: TGTGCCAGCAGCTTAGGTCCTAGCGGGAGGCAGTTCTTC. J is TRBJ2-5 and V is TRBV7-8; 10 bases agree with TRBD2. The DNA end is a closer match to TRBJ2-1, so the J assignment may be wrong. Germline CDR1 and CDR2: SGHVS and FQNEAQ. The CDR3 contains 13 residues.

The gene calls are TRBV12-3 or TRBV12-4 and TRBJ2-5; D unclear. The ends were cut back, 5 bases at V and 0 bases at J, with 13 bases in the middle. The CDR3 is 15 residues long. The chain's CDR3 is CASSVSGRYQETQYF. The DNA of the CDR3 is TGTGCCAGCAGTGTGTCAGGCCGGTACCAAGAGACCCAGTACTTC.

For the CDR3, the DNA is TGTGCCAGCAGCTTCCCCCGGGACAGGCGCACAGATACGCAGTATTTT. This encodes CASSFPRDRRTDTQYF. This chain links TRBV7-9 with TRBJ2-3, with 8 bases identical to TRBD1. The CDR3 length is 16 residues. CDR1 and CDR2 (germline): SEHNR, FQNEAQ (reference sequence). The junction had 6 bases not matched to a gene; V was cut back by 3 bases and J by 1 base.

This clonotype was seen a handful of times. CDR3 DNA sequence: TGCAGTGCTAGCGGGGGACAGATTATAGCCAAAAACATTCAGTACTTC. Translating gives CSASGGQIIAKNIQYF. The chain carries TRBV20-1 and TRBJ2-4; possibly TRBD1 for D (7 bases). There are 16 residues in the CDR3. V was pared by 3 bases and J by 0 bases, with 15 bases between. CDR1 is DFQATT, CDR2 SNEGSKA, per germline (reference sequence).

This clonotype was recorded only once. DNA for the CDR3: TGTGCCAGCAGCCCGACTAGCGGCCTCAATGAGCAGTTCTTC. Protein product: CASSPTSGLNEQFF. The J gene is TRBJ2-1, the V gene TRBV5-6; TRBD2 aligns across 9 bases. Unmatched junction bases numbered 5, after V lost 4 bases and J lost 6 bases. CDR1 is SGHDT and CDR2 is YYEEEE in the germline V gene. This CDR3 spans 14 amino acids.

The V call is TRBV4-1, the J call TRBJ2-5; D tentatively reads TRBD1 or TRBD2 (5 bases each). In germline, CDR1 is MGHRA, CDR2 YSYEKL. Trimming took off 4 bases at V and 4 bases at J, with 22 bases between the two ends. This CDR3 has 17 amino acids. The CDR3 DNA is TGCGCCAGCAGCCCGCATCTTCCCCGGGACCAGGGAGAGACCCAGTACTTC. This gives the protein CASSPHLPRDQGETQYF.